This T cell receptor (beta chain) was captured in a study of blood T cells in healthy people across ages. This CDR3 spans 15 amino acids. With V trimmed by 6 bases and J by 2 bases, 5 bases remained unmatched. A second about 7 to 11 cycle PCR used barcoded and J-beta primers. TCRdb itself ran the 5' RACE reads through MiXCR, one entry per CDR3 protein. The sample has 1.8 million or so distinct CDR3 sequences; roughly two fifths are singletons. The gene calls are TRBV12-3 or TRBV12-4 and TRBJ2-2; 8 nucleotides agree with TRBD1. This TCR was recovered from a human donor in good health. The sample was blood. The CDR3 DNA reads as TGTGCCAGCAGACCGACAGGGGTCAACACCGGGGAGCTGTTTTTT. Amino acid sequence: CASRPTGVNTGELFF.